This T cell receptor (beta chain) was identified in a study of shared clonotypes between healthy human individuals. Clones were read by immunoSEQ multiplex PCR, and TCRdb kept only the in-frame ones, dropping some. The data contain around 480,000 clones, over 60% of them singletons. V gave up 3 bases and J gave up 5 bases; unmatched junction bases: 4. The CDR3 extends over 15 amino acids. Germline V gene data show CDR1 as MNHEY and CDR2 as SMNVEV (reference sequence). The sample comprised PBMCs. This clonotype originated in a woman between 40 and 50 years old in good health. Some clones in this sample may be carry-over from other donors' samples. V gene TRBV27 combines with J gene TRBJ2-5; TRBD1 matches at 12 bases. CDR3 in amino acids: CASSLGTGGAETQYF. In DNA, the CDR3 is TGTGCCAGCAGTTTGGGGACAGGGGGCGCGGAGACCCAGTACTTC.